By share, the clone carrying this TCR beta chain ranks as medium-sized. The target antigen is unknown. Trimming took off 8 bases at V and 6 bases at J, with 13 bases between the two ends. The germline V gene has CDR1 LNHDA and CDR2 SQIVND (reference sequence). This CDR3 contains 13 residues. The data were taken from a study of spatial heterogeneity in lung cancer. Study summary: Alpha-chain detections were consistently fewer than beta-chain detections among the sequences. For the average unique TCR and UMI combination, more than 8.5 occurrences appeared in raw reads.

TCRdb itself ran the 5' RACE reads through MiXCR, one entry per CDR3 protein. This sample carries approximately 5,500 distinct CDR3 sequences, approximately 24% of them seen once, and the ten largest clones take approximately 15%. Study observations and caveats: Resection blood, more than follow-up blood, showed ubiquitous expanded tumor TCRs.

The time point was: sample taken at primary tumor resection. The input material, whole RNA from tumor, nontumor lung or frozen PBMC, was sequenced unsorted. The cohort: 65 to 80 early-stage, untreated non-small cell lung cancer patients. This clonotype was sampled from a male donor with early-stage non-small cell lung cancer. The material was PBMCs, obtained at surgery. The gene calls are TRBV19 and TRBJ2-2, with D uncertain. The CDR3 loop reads CASGLSPSGELFF. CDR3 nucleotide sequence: TGTGCCAGTGGGCTGAGCCCGTCCGGGGAGCTGTTTTTT.